This TCR beta chain was found in a study (dated by TCRdb to about 2015). Describing the broader study: Whether tumor-infiltrating Tregs in breast cancer are recruited from blood Tregs or converted in situ from other CD4+ T cell subsets was tested. Findings and caveats that apply to the study as a whole: The validation in the larger cohort was limited to a single TCR beta V-J rearrangement instead of whole repertoires. Tumor memory CD4+ T cell TCR gene usage was found to cluster with blood and lymph node memory CD4+ cells and with lymph node naive CD4+ cells. Tumor-infiltrating Treg TCR alpha and beta sequences overlapped most with tumor naive CD4+ T cells, then with blood naive CD4+ T cells.

Full-length TCR variable regions were amplified by 5' RACE PCR using constant-region reverse primers, and then by semi-nested PCR using Nested Universal Primer A. The ReliaPrep RNA Cell Miniprep System was used to extract total RNA, which was then reverse transcribed into 5'RACE-ready cDNA with the SMARTer RACE 5'/3' Kit. Multiplex adaptors were used to barcode full-length TCR alpha and beta libraries, and the barcoded libraries were sequenced on an Illumina MiSeq. On the authors' methods: For each of nine subset-tissue groups, sequencing data from the five patients were pooled, and the groups were then compared using unsupervised clustering of TCR gene usage. The Morisita-Horn index was used to calculate repertoire similarity, with shared sequences weighted by how much each contributed to each repertoire. The public reads were run again by TCRdb, first through fastp at Q25 and then through MiXCR, and only productive beta chains were kept. Each CDR3 protein gets just one entry, which takes the most common genes and DNA from the rows behind it. TCRdb assigned the V and J calls; the authors' analysis was not used. The sample table contains tens of thousands of distinct CDR3 sequences; only one count was recorded for about 19% of them. Of the sample, roughly 2.8% is held by the ten largest clones.

CDR1 and CDR2, looked up from the germline V gene (reference sequence), are SEHNR and FQNEAQ. Cut back by 4 bases and 8 bases, the V and J ends lie 14 bases apart. The CDR3 measures 14 amino acids from cysteine to phenylalanine. Just CDR3 DNA is preserved here, 42 bases in frame from base 1. On this clonotype itself: Its antigen remains undetermined. Base qualities are missing; no much larger clone stands one base away.

The Miltenyi Naive CD4+ T Cell Isolation kit was used to purify naive CD4+ T cells, and CD25 microbeads were used to remove Tregs. Tregs, naive and memory CD4+ T cells from tumor, blood and ipsilateral draining lymph nodes of a few breast cancer patients underwent full-length TCR alpha and beta sequencing. Tumor tissue and lymph nodes obtained from ipsilateral axillary dissection were perfused with PBS, minced and then digested with collagenase I and hyaluronidase. Mononuclear cells from lymph nodes or approximately 50 ml of peripheral blood were isolated by Ficoll density gradient centrifugation. A purity exceeding 90% was confirmed by FACS for the sorted cell populations.

Material for sequencing was naive CD4+ T cells sorted from a lymph node. Reading the label with the study, this specimen's cell subset or site is: naive CD4+ T cells, CD4+CD45RA+CD25-. This chain is built from TRBV7-9 and TRBJ1-4, with the D gene not confidently named. This TCR derives from a female donor with breast cancer. The sequenced DNA is TGTGCCAGCAGCTCTTCCAATGCTGGGGAAAAACTGTTTTTT. It specifies CASSSSNAGEKLFF.